Shown below are 30 T cell receptor beta chains from a single sample sequenced in a study of regulatory T cells in long-lasting Graves disease. The time point: newly diagnosed GD, antithyroid drugs for less than 3 months. PBMC RNA served as the TCR library source. Relying on iRepertoire HTBI primers and Arm-PCR of CDR3 regions, the team built TCR beta libraries. MiXCR, applied by TCRdb to the multiplex PCR reads, yields one record per CDR3 protein. The table shows 360,000 or so distinct CDR3 sequences, with around 16% occurring only once. These data also formed part of another study, on T cells in Graves' hyperthyroidism and ophthalmopathy.

The source material was peripheral blood mononuclear cells (PBMCs), sampled at new diagnosis, from a patient treated with antithyroid drugs. The source is a woman aged 18-35 years with Graves disease.

Regarding this clonotype: A far larger clone is a single base away, which makes a read error likely. The rearrangement joins TRBV6-8 to TRBJ2-7, with D possibly TRBD1 on 6 matching bases. The CDR3 extends over 14 amino acids. Looked up from germline, CDR1 is MNHGY and CDR2 is SAAAGT. CDR3 bases: TGTGCCGGCAGTCCCTCCGGGACACACTACGAGCAGTACTTC. Amino acid sequence: CAGSPSGTHYEQYF.

Concerning this clonotype itself: A read error may produce the germline difference seen at one junction end. The rearrangement links TRBV5-1 to TRBJ2-1; D might be TRBD2 (6 bases). This CDR3 contains 13 residues. The V gene's germline CDR1 is SGHRS and CDR2 YFSETQ. The CDR3 sequence is CASKPAPGDEQFF. CDR3 coding DNA: TGTGCCAGCAAACCGGCCCCGGGAGATGAGCAGTTCTTC.

A word on this clonotype: A single base separates this from a much larger clone, so it may be a read error. The genes are TRBV5-1 and TRBJ2-2; 7 bases map to TRBD1. V was clipped by 0 bases and J by 3 bases; unmatched bases: 2. CDR3 size: 15 residues. Looked up from germline, CDR1 is SGHRS and CDR2 is YFSETQ. The CDR3 sequence is CASSLEGADTGELFF. The CDR3 bases are TGCGCCAGCAGCTTGGAGGGGGCGGACACCGGGGAGCTGTTTTTT.

The gene calls are TRBV20-1 and TRBJ1-5; D is undetermined. With 2 bases removed from V and 0 bases from J, the gap between germline ends came to 11 bases. CDR1 DFQATT and CDR2 SNEGSKA come from the germline V gene (reference sequence). This CDR3 contains 15 residues. The CDR3 here is CSARIAGYSNQPQHF. In DNA, the CDR3 is TGCAGTGCTAGAATCGCGGGGTATAGCAATCAGCCCCAGCATTTT.

This clonotype appeared many times. The chain couples TRBV20-1 to TRBJ2-3; 7 nucleotides align to TRBD2. The V and J ends lost 5 bases and 6 bases, in that order; junction bases with no gene match: 11. Germline CDR1 reads DFQATT; CDR2 reads SNEGSKA (reference sequence). The CDR3 is made up of 14 amino acids. DNA for the CDR3: TGCAGTGCTCAGAGGGAGGGTTTGATGGATACGCAGTATTTT. Encoded protein: CSAQREGLMDTQYF.

CDR3 sequence reads: CASRPTGGNEQFF. The CDR3 coding sequence is TGTGCCAGCAGACCAACAGGGGGCAATGAGCAGTTCTTC. The V call is TRBV6-2 or TRBV6-3, the J call TRBJ2-1; TRBD1 agrees at 8 bases. Germline V gene data show CDR1 as MNHEY and CDR2 as SVGEGT. V lost 6 bases to trimming and J lost 6 bases; unmatched junction nucleotides: 4. This CDR3 is 13 amino acids long.

A word on this clonotype: This may arise from a read error, as a much more abundant clone is one base away. CDR3 amino acids: CAGSLRTSYEQYF. As DNA, the CDR3 is TGTGCCGGCAGCTTACGAACCTCCTACGAGCAGTACTTC. The chain uses TRBV7-8 and TRBJ2-7; unclear D gene. The V gene's germline CDR1 is SGHVS and CDR2 FQNEAQ. The CDR3 is 13 amino acids.

This clonotype has a count of ten or more. V is TRBV28 and J is TRBJ2-7; 7 nucleotides match TRBD2. V lost 3 bases and J lost 0; bases outside the gene matches: 5. The CDR3 has 15 residues. The germline gives CDR1 MDHEN, CDR2 SYDVKM. As DNA, the CDR3 is TGTGCCAGCAGTTTCGGGCGGGGGAGCTCCTACGAGCAGTACTTC. This translates into CASSFGRGSSYEQYF.

CDR3 sequence (DNA): TGTGCCAGCAGCGTAGCCCCAGGGGCAGGATCCTACGAGCAGTACTTC. As protein: CASSVAPGAGSYEQYF. This sequence joins TRBV9 and TRBJ2-7; tentatively, D is TRBD1 (6 bases). The V gene lost 0 bases and the J gene lost 1 base, with 14 bases spanning the gap. The CDR3 is made up of 16 amino acids. Germline V gene lookup returns CDR1 SGDLS and CDR2 YYNGEE. The variable domain in full, with the rest retrieved from reference TRBV9 and TRBJ2-7, is DSGVTQTPKHLITATGQRVTLRCSPRSGDLSVYWYQQSLDQGLQFLIQYYNGEERAKGNILERFSAQQFPDLHSELNLSSLELGDSALYFCASSVAPGAGSYEQYFGPGTRLTVT.

This clonotype was seen at least ten times. The CDR3 nucleotides read TGCAGTGCTAGAGACCATGGACAGGGTGAGCAGTTCTTC. Protein sequence: CSARDHGQGEQFF. The J gene is TRBJ2-1, the V gene TRBV20-1; 8 nucleotides match TRBD1. Per germline, CDR1 DFQATT and CDR2 SNEGSKA (reference sequence). V shed 0 bases, J shed 9 bases, and the junction held 4 bases outside the gene matches. The CDR3 is 13 amino acids.

This clonotype was observed many times. The chain links TRBV9 to TRBJ2-1; D remains unclear. This CDR3 has 15 residues. V was shortened by 0 bases and J by 3 bases, with 10 bases between the two germline ends. Germline loops: CDR1 SGDLS, CDR2 YYNGEE. CDR3 residues: CASSVVGHRYNEQFF. CDR3 in DNA: TGTGCCAGCAGCGTAGTTGGGCATCGCTACAATGAGCAGTTCTTC.

The V gene is TRBV4-1, the J gene TRBJ2-2; a possible D gene is TRBD1 (5 bases). Germline V gene lookup returns CDR1 MGHRA and CDR2 YSYEKL. The CDR3 has 17 amino acids. V lost 1 base and J lost 0, with 12 bases in between. Here the CDR3 DNA reads TGCGCCAGCAGCCAAGGAGGACATTCACCGAACACCGGGGAGCTGTTTTTT. It is translated as CASSQGGHSPNTGELFF.

This clonotype appeared many times. Germline and junction disagree at one end, which may indicate a read error. The gene calls are TRBV4-1 and TRBJ1-5; D gene uncertain. Germline V gene data show CDR1 as MGHRA and CDR2 as YSYEKL. The length of the CDR3 is 15 residues. CDR3: CASSQDPNSNQPQHF. In DNA form, the CDR3 reads TGCGCCAGCAGTCAAGACCCTAATAGCAATCAGCCCCAGCATTTT.

The chain carries TRBV5-8 and TRBJ2-7; 8 bases fit TRBD2. Germline V gene data show CDR1 as SGHTS and CDR2 as YDEGEE. V lost 3 bases, J lost 5 bases, and 7 bases stayed unmatched. This CDR3 has 14 residues. The CDR3 loop reads CASSWRGDIDEQYF. In DNA, the CDR3 is TGTGCCAGCAGCTGGCGGGGGGACATTGACGAGCAGTACTTC.

This clonotype occurred many times. This chain connects TRBV7-3 to TRBJ2-1, with D maybe TRBD2 (6 bases). Trimming pared 4 bases from V and 7 bases from J, leaving 8 bases between. Per the germline V gene, CDR1 is SGHTA and CDR2 is FQGTGA. CDR3 length equals 12 residues. The CDR3 DNA follows: TGTGCCAGCAGCTCCCGGGGGAATGAGCAGTTCTTC. Protein product: CASSSRGNEQFF.

There are many counts of this clonotype. The chain combines TRBV20-1 with TRBJ2-7; D may be TRBD2 (5 bases). The CDR3 sequence is 14 residues long. Looked up from germline, CDR1 is DFQATT and CDR2 is SNEGSKA (reference sequence). Trimming took off 6 bases at V and 3 bases at J, with 18 bases between the two ends. The CDR3 loop reads CSAGLGGSSYEQYF. CDR3 in DNA: TGCAGTGCCGGCCTCGGCGGGTCAAGCTACGAGCAGTACTTC.

This clonotype has ten or more counts. The genes are TRBV18 and TRBJ1-3; D is possibly TRBD1 (6 bases). The CDR3 totals 16 residues. Trimming removed 0 bases from V and 0 bases from J, with 9 bases in between. The germline CDR1 and CDR2 sequences are KGHSH and LQKENI. CDR3 nucleotide sequence: TGTGCCAGCTCACCACCGCAGGGGATCTCTGGAAACACCATATATTTT. Translated, it gives CASSPPQGISGNTIYF. Filled out from reference TRBV18 and TRBJ1-3, the complete variable domain reads NAGVMQNPRHLVRRRGQEARLRCSPMKGHSHVYWYRQLPEEGLKFMVYLQKENIIDESGMPKERFSAEFPKEGPSILRIQQVVRGDSAAYFCASSPPQGISGNTIYFGEGSWLTVV.

This clonotype was picked up a small number of times. The chain joins TRBV19 to TRBJ2-4; D possibly corresponds to TRBD2 (5 bases). The CDR3 loop spans 16 amino acids. Germline loops: CDR1 LNHDA, CDR2 SQIVND (reference sequence). Deletions cut 5 bases from V and 5 bases from J, with 19 bases between. The CDR3 sequence: CASSLFPGSEQNIQYF. In nucleotides, the CDR3 is TGTGCCAGTAGTCTCTTCCCGGGATCCGAACAAAACATTCAGTACTTC.

In its sample, this clonotype was seen many times. The CDR3 region is CASSYSLGGWDGELFF. For the CDR3, the DNA is TGTGCCAGCAGTTACTCCCTAGGCGGTTGGGACGGGGAGCTGTTTTTT. This rearrangement joins TRBV6-9 to TRBJ2-2; D is uncertain. This CDR3 is 16 amino acids long. Trimming pared 3 bases from V and 7 bases from J, leaving 18 bases between. Germline-derived CDR1 and CDR2 are MNHGY and SVAAGI.

Ten or more counts support this clonotype. This sequence joins TRBV3-1 and TRBJ1-1, with D uncertain. CDR1 and CDR2 (germline): LGHDT, YNNKEL (reference sequence). Trimming left V 1 base short and J 2 bases short, with 8 bases between. The CDR3 sequence is 14 residues long. The CDR3 loop reads CASSQGSFNTEAFF. In DNA, the CDR3 is TGTGCCAGCAGCCAAGGCAGTTTTAACACTGAAGCTTTCTTT.

This clonotype showed up many times. The rearrangement joins TRBV20-1 to TRBJ2-1, with TRBD2 matching over 14 bases. The CDR3 length is 18 residues. Germline V gene data show CDR1 as DFQATT and CDR2 as SNEGSKA (reference sequence). After removal of 6 bases from V and 2 bases from J, the junction contained 12 bases not matched to a gene. CDR3 coding DNA: TGCAGTGCGGTACCCGGGACTAGCGGGAGTGGAGCCTACAATGAGCAGTTCTTC. It yields the protein CSAVPGTSGSGAYNEQFF.

This clonotype was recorded a few times. The V and J genes are TRBV19 and TRBJ2-1; tentative D call: TRBD1 (6 bases). This CDR3 comprises 18 residues. Germline V CDR1 and CDR2: LNHDA, SQIVND (reference sequence). Trimming stripped 5 bases from V and 5 bases from J, with 25 bases between. The CDR3 DNA is TGTGCCAGTAGTGCAACACTAACAGGACAGAATAACAACAATGAGCAGTTCTTC. Amino acid sequence: CASSATLTGQNNNNEQFF.

This clonotype was detected only a few times. Since the CDR3 does not end with the conserved phenylalanine or tryptophan, this likely comes from a read error. The chain couples TRBV12-5 to TRBJ2-1, with 10 bases identical to TRBD1. CDR1 and CDR2 (germline): LGHNT, FRNRAP. This CDR3 has 16 residues. V lost 6 bases, J lost 7 bases, and 12 bases stayed unmatched. DNA for the CDR3: TGTGCTAGTGGGAGACCGGGACAGGGGAGAGGGAATGAGCAGTTCTCC. Amino acids: CASGRPGQGRGNEQFS.

There are many counts of this clonotype. The genes are TRBV2 and TRBJ2-7, with D maybe TRBD1 (6 bases). V lost 5 bases to trimming and J lost 3 bases, with 14 bases between them. The CDR3 totals 14 residues. CDR1 is SNHLY and CDR2 is FYNNEI in the germline V gene. The CDR3 sequence: CASSRGRGSYEQYF. The CDR3 DNA is TGTGCCAGCAGTCGGGGCAGGGGCAGCTACGAGCAGTACTTC.

This clonotype has ten or more counts. The genes are TRBV4-2 and TRBJ2-3; D remains unclear. Trimming took 1 base from V and 0 from J, leaving 2 bases between them. There are 13 residues in the CDR3. Looked up from germline, CDR1 is LGHNA and CDR2 is YNFKEQ. The CDR3 coding sequence is TGTGCCAGCAGCCAAGGAAGCACAGATACGCAGTATTTT. Its protein product is CASSQGSTDTQYF.

This clonotype was seen many times. The rearrangement joins TRBV19 to TRBJ2-1; D is unclear. CDR3 length: 14 amino acids. Germline V gives CDR1 LNHDA, CDR2 SQIVND (reference sequence). V lost 4 bases to trimming and J lost 4 bases, with 11 bases between them. In nucleotides, the CDR3 is TGTGCCAGTAGTACCCCCCCACTTTACAATGAGCAGTTCTTC. Its protein product is CASSTPPLYNEQFF. Complete variable domain (other parts from reference TRBV19 and TRBJ2-1): DGGITQSPKYLFRKEGQNVTLSCEQNLNHDAMYWYRQDPGQGLRLIYYSQIVNDFQKGDIAEGYSVSREKKESFPLTVTSAQKNPTAFYLCASSTPPLYNEQFFGPGTRLTVL.

Only a few counts were recorded for this clonotype. The chain has TRBV5-4 and TRBJ2-7; 13 nucleotides align to TRBD2. Looked up from germline, CDR1 is SGHNT and CDR2 is YYREEE (reference sequence). CDR3 size: 18 residues. The V segment lost 4 bases and the J segment 5 bases; nucleotides outside the gene matches: 15. Here the CDR3 DNA reads TGTGCCAGCAGCCCGCCACCACTAGCGGGGGGGCCCAAAAACGAGCAGTACTTC. Translation gives CASSPPPLAGGPKNEQYF.

This clonotype was seen a handful of times. This sequence joins TRBV28 and TRBJ2-2, with 10 positions matching TRBD2. Germline CDR1 and CDR2: MDHEN and SYDVKM. J was trimmed by 4 bases and V by 6 bases; bases with no gene match: 11. There are 17 residues in the CDR3. The CDR3 here is CASRPLASGGPTGELFF. CDR3 bases: TGTGCCAGCAGACCCCTTGCTAGCGGGGGCCCCACCGGGGAGCTGTTTTTT.

This clonotype was recorded at least ten times. The rearrangement joins TRBV7-8 to TRBJ1-5; D perhaps matches TRBD1 (6 bases). Per germline, CDR1 SGHVS and CDR2 FQNEAQ. Between the trimmed V and J ends, which lost 2 bases and 6 bases, there was a span of 14 bases. The CDR3 totals 15 residues. This chain's CDR3 is CASSLQEGGSQPQHF. The CDR3, as DNA: TGTGCCAGCAGCTTACAGGAGGGGGGGAGTCAGCCCCAGCATTTT. The variable domain in full, completed from reference TRBV7-8 and TRBJ1-5, reads GAGVSQSPRYKVAKRGQDVALRCDPISGHVSLFWYQQALGQGPEFLTYFQNEAQLDKSGLPSDRFFAERPEGSVSTLKIQRTQQEDSAVYLCASSLQEGGSQPQHFGDGTRLSIL.

The sample holds a few counts of this clonotype. The V gene is TRBV4-1, the J gene TRBJ2-2; a weak D match, TRBD2 (5 bases). CDR3 length: 16 residues. Germline CDR1 MGHRA, CDR2 YSYEKL. V lost 0 bases, J lost 1 base, and 9 bases lay in between. As DNA, the CDR3 is TGCGCCAGCAGCCAAGAGCCAACTAGGAACACCGGGGAGCTGTTTTTT. It encodes CASSQEPTRNTGELFF.